Shown below are 19 T cell receptor beta chains from a single sample sequenced in a study of T cell repertoires in cytomegalovirus infection. TCRdb processed the reads anew with MiXCR; each CDR3 protein has one entry. The table records roughly 320,000 distinct CDR3 sequences, over 7.5% of them present only once. The specimen was PBMCs. The receptors stem from a human donor in good health (CMV status not recorded). Some clones in this sample may be carry-over from other donors' samples.

This clonotype has at least ten counts. The genes are TRBV20-1 and TRBJ2-3; 12 bases map to TRBD2. This CDR3 is built from 15 residues. The germline V gene encodes CDR1 DFQATT and CDR2 SNEGSKA (reference sequence). Unmatched junction bases numbered 9, after V lost 5 bases and J lost 6 bases. CDR3 DNA: TGCAGTGCTGGCTCCAGACTAGCGGGGGTTGATACGCAGTATTTT. This translates into CSAGSRLAGVDTQYF.

The rearrangement uses TRBV19 and TRBJ2-1, with a tentative D call TRBD1 (5 bases). Germline V gene sequence: CDR1 LNHDA, CDR2 SQIVND (reference sequence). Trimming pared 5 bases from V and 10 bases from J, leaving 9 bases between. The CDR3 runs 11 residues. The CDR3 DNA is TGTGCCAGTAGTTCCCACAGGGAGCAGTTCTTC. This codes for CASSSHREQFF.

This clonotype was seen at least ten times. The chain combines TRBV19 with TRBJ2-7, with unresolved D. The CDR3 length is 14 residues. Germline V gives CDR1 LNHDA, CDR2 SQIVND (reference sequence). V was shortened by 6 bases and J by 2 bases, with 14 bases between the two germline ends. The CDR3 loop reads CASSPTATTYEQYF. CDR3 nucleotide sequence: TGTGCCAGTAGCCCAACAGCGACGACCTACGAGCAGTACTTC.

The sample holds a few counts of this clonotype. The genes are TRBV10-2 and TRBJ2-5; a possible D gene is TRBD1 (6 bases). Germline loops: CDR1 WSHSY, CDR2 SAAADI. The CDR3 spans 16 residues. The V and J ends lost 2 bases and 2 bases respectively, with 15 bases between them. The CDR3 nucleotides read TGCGCCAGCAGTGAGCCACAGGGACCGCCACAAGAGACCCAGTACTTC. Translated, it gives CASSEPQGPPQETQYF.

The rearrangement links TRBV15 to TRBJ1-1; 7 bases fit TRBD1. The germline V gene encodes CDR1 LNHNV and CDR2 YYDKDF (reference sequence). Trimming removed 5 bases from V and 0 bases from J; junction bases left unmatched: 9. The CDR3 has 16 amino acids. CDR3: CATSVSTGIMNTEAFF. In nucleotides, the CDR3 is TGTGCCACCAGCGTCTCGACAGGGATCATGAACACTGAAGCTTTCTTT.

The chain employs TRBV10-3 and TRBJ2-1, with 11 nucleotides matching TRBD1. This CDR3 comprises 15 residues. The J segment lost 8 bases and the V segment lost 3 bases, leaving 6 bases of the junction unmatched. The germline gives CDR1 ENHRY, CDR2 SYGVKD. The CDR3 spells CAISDRDRGSDEQFF. CDR3 bases: TGTGCCATCAGTGACCGGGACAGGGGGTCCGATGAGCAGTTCTTC.

The genes are TRBV27 and TRBJ2-3; no clear D gene. The ends were cut back, 6 bases at V and 2 bases at J, with 6 bases in the middle. The CDR3 runs to 12 residues. In germline, CDR1 is MNHEY, CDR2 SMNVEV (reference sequence). The CDR3 loop is CASREFTDTQYF. The CDR3 DNA follows: TGTGCCAGCAGAGAATTCACAGATACGCAGTATTTT.

This clonotype occurred a few times. This rearrangement joins TRBV28 to TRBJ1-5; 8 bases fit TRBD1. V gave up 6 bases and J gave up 1 base; unmatched junction bases: 5. CDR1 is MDHEN, CDR2 SYDVKM, per germline. The CDR3 is 15 residues long. The CDR3 DNA sequence: TGTGCCAGCAGCCCACAGGGGGGCAGCAATCAGCCCCAGCATTTT. Its translation is CASSPQGGSNQPQHF.

About this clonotype: A much larger clone lies a single base off, so this may be a read error. This chain links TRBV7-6 with TRBJ1-5; D not resolved. The CDR3 totals 13 residues. Germline V lookup: CDR1 SGHVS, CDR2 FNYEAQ. Trimming shortened V by 5 bases and J by 9 bases, and 14 bases separated the two germline ends. CDR3 nucleotides: TGTGCCAGCAGCGCCGAGGCGGATCGGCCCCAGCATTTT. Protein product: CASSAEADRPQHF.

This clonotype was found many times. The CDR3 DNA is TGTGCCAGCAGCCCCCCGGGCACTAGCTCTACAGATACGCAGTATTTT. Translating gives CASSPPGTSSTDTQYF. The rearrangement links TRBV7-8 to TRBJ2-3, with D tentatively TRBD2 (6 bases). Trimming shortened V by 5 bases and J by 3 bases, and 18 bases separated the two germline ends. The CDR3 has 16 residues. Germline V CDR1 and CDR2: SGHVS, FQNEAQ.

This clonotype was recorded at least ten times. The chain couples TRBV7-2 to TRBJ2-5; TRBD2 agrees at 7 bases. The CDR3 sequence is 13 residues long. Germline trimming cut 5 bases from V and 5 bases from J; bases unmatched to any gene: 5. Per the germline V gene, CDR1 is SGHTA and CDR2 is FQGNSA. CDR3 protein: CASSVGGYETQYF. Written as DNA, the CDR3 is TGTGCCAGCAGCGTGGGGGGGTATGAGACCCAGTACTTC.

There are many counts of this clonotype. J is TRBJ1-6 and V is TRBV7-2; 8 bases are shared with TRBD1. V was pared by 5 bases and J by 7 bases, with 16 bases of the junction left unmatched. The CDR3 is 18 residues long. Per the germline V gene, CDR1 is SGHTA and CDR2 is FQGNSA. The CDR3 nucleotides are TGTGCCAGCAGCCCCGGACAGGGCCAACAACAAAGAAATTCACCCCTCCACTTT. Its protein is CASSPGQGQQQRNSPLHF.

This clonotype was observed at least ten times. The chain has TRBV7-2 and TRBJ1-5; D gene unclear. The CDR3 spans 14 residues. V was cut by 0 bases and J by 6 bases, with 9 bases left in between. The V gene's germline CDR1 is SGHTA and CDR2 FQGNSA. CDR3 nucleotides: TGTGCCAGCAGCTTAGCTCAGAACGCTCAGCCCCAGCATTTT. It is translated as CASSLAQNAQPQHF.

There are a few counts of this clonotype. The CDR3 bases are TGTGCCAGCAGCCAAGGACAGCTCTCTGGAAACACCATATATTTT. Translating gives CASSQGQLSGNTIYF. The chain combines TRBV7-2 with TRBJ1-3; possible D gene TRBD1, 6 bases. Germline V lookup: CDR1 SGHTA, CDR2 FQGNSA. CDR3 length: 15 amino acids. V gave up 5 bases and J gave up 0 bases, with 11 bases separating them.

This clonotype was recorded at least ten times. The CDR3 here is CASNHLVSGANVLTF. The CDR3 coding sequence is TGTGCCAGCAACCACCTTGTTAGTGGGGCCAACGTCCTGACTTTC. The chain uses TRBV12-3 or TRBV12-4 and TRBJ2-6; D is unresolved. CDR3 length: 15 amino acids. The germline V and J ends were trimmed by 7 bases and 3 bases, with 13 bases remaining between them.

Ten or more counts support this clonotype. The V call is TRBV7-6, the J call TRBJ2-3; no clear D gene. The CDR3 sequence is 14 residues long. Germline loops: CDR1 SGHVS, CDR2 FNYEAQ. The V end lost 4 bases, the J end lost 1 base, and 9 bases lay between the germline ends. In DNA, the CDR3 is TGTGCCAGCAGCTCTCGGTGGGGCACAGATACGCAGTATTTT. It yields the protein CASSSRWGTDTQYF.

The chain carries TRBV2 and TRBJ2-2; D not resolved. The CDR3 runs to 15 residues. Germline values: CDR1 SNHLY, CDR2 FYNNEI. The V end was cut by 4 bases, the J end by 2 bases, with 11 bases between. CDR3 nucleotide sequence: TGTGCCAGCAGTGTAGGTGTCGCAAACACCGGGGAGCTGTTTTTT. It is translated as CASSVGVANTGELFF.

The chain uses TRBV12-3 or TRBV12-4 and TRBJ2-4; 8 bases align to TRBD2. V shed 3 bases, J shed 7 bases, and the junction held 8 bases outside the gene matches. The CDR3 spans 15 residues. CDR3 DNA sequence: TGTGCCAGCAGTTTCGGTAGCGGGATAGTTAACATTCAGTACTTC. Its protein product is CASSFGSGIVNIQYF.

The rearrangement links TRBV4-2 to TRBJ2-1, with 9 bases that match TRBD2. Trimming at V came to 0 bases and at J to 0 bases, leaving 0 bases not matched to a gene. The germline CDR1 and CDR2 sequences are LGHNA and YNFKEQ. This CDR3 comprises 16 residues. The CDR3 region has the DNA TGTGCCAGCAGCCAAGAACTAGCGGGCTCCTACAATGAGCAGTTCTTC. As protein: CASSQELAGSYNEQFF.